These T cell receptor beta chains were read from a single sample in a study of T cells after posttransplantation cyclophosphamide. Measured with immunoSEQ multiplex PCR; TCRdb has only the in-frame clones, and not every one. The table lists around 6,700 clones, with no singletons. The sample was PBMCs, taken after an allogeneic stem cell transplant with post-transplant cyclophosphamide. Every receptor here comes from a male patient between 25 and 39 years old who received an allogeneic stem cell transplant from an unrelated donor, was CMV-positive, and had acute and chronic GVHD. Some of the T cells may derive from the graft donor. Each CDR3 is given with its conserved first and last residue. Expanded clones get a size class; other rows say once, few or many, or leave the size out.

V	length	size	J	CDR3
TRBV7-2	16	many	TRBJ1-4	CASSLGLRPANEKLFF
TRBV29-1	14	many	TRBJ2-1	CSVEDHTGSDEQFF
TRBV10-3	18	many	TRBJ2-1	CAISESGTGGDGTIEQFF
TRBV6-1	18	many	TRBJ1-1	CASSDRFGTRGVNTEAFF
TRBV4-1	14	many	TRBJ2-7	CASSQVAGVYEQYF
TRBV2	15	few	TRBJ1-2	CASSATTGGGYGYTF
TRBV9	14	few	TRBJ2-5	CASSAGTSAETQYF
TRBV18	15	few	TRBJ2-3	CASSSGVGLGTAQYF
TRBV29-1	14	many	TRBJ1-1	CSVVWGGASTKAFF
TRBV4-2	16	many	TRBJ2-3	CASSPLPREATDTQYF
TRBV25-1	12	many	TRBJ2-7	CASSGHVYEQYF
TRBV27	12	many	TRBJ1-4	CASSRTNEKLFF
TRBV9	12	many	TRBJ2-1	CASSQGGHEQFF
TRBV5-6	13	medium-sized	TRBJ1-1	CASTREGGLGAFF
TRBV7-2	15	few	TRBJ2-5	CASSLEGRGPETQYF
TRBV6-6	16	many	TRBJ2-3	CASSYSLAGHTDTQYF
TRBV4-2	18	medium-sized	TRBJ1-1	CASSRKAPGTGSNTEAFF
TRBV7-2	15	medium-sized	TRBJ1-5	CASSLSDRANQPQHF
TRBV10-3	12	many	TRBJ1-2	CAIRAGHYGYTF
TRBV7-9	15	many	TRBJ1-2	CASSLGTGSPYGYTF
TRBV4-3	14	NA	TRBJ1-2	CASSQDREVGGYTF
TRBV5-4	16	many	TRBJ2-1	CASSARGRTRGGEQFF
TRBV12-5	13	many	TRBJ1-1	CASGREPNTEAFF
TRBV9	15	many	TRBJ2-3	CASTSGGLSTDTQYF